This T cell receptor (beta chain) was recorded in a study of blood T cell repertoires in COVID-19 (dated by TCRdb to the early 2020s). A note on the overall study: For ImmuneRACE Cohort 3, a participant was defined as recovered based on two consecutive negative NP/OP PCR tests, clearance by a healthcare professional, or resolution of symptoms. The collaborator samples originated in the United States, Italy and Spain and spanned the acute and convalescent phases of COVID-19. The prospective study material was composed of cDNA or gDNA derived from T cells, B-cell-depleted T cells, or PBMCs. Deeply sampled blood TCRbeta repertoires from subjects exposed to, actively infected with, or recovered from COVID-19 were included in the dataset. The repertoires were made available in a free public database intended to serve as a resource for research on the immune response to SARS-CoV-2. The samples were drawn from the first 160 participants of the ongoing ImmuneRACE study and from about 1,200 subjects provided by 6 global collaborators. A de-identified subject ID, COVID-19 status, age in years and sex were almost always included in the sample metadata. Where available, HLA class I and class II types were obtained from metadata supplied by the sample provider rather than from assay-based typing.

The germline V gene encodes CDR1 SEHNR and CDR2 FQNEAQ (reference sequence). Trimming leaves V shorter by 4 bases and J shorter by 5 bases, with the junction holding 6 bases beyond the gene matches. The CDR3 goes from the cysteine to the phenylalanine over 14 residues. The only DNA kept is the CDR3, 42 bases in frame from the first base. Here is what the overall study found, with its caveats: The amount of clinical and demographic metadata varied by source and participant and was provided uncurated.

In the prospective study, participants were about 18 to 95 years old, resided in about two dozen geographic areas of the United States, and were enrolled through a virtual design. In the prospective study, participants were assigned to cohorts based on the clinical history participants reported in a screening survey and a study questionnaire. In the prospective study, mobile phlebotomists collected whole blood, serum and a nasopharyngeal or oropharyngeal swab from each participant. Prospective study participants could optionally give additional blood draws and questionnaires over an approximately two-month period. Before DNA extraction, prospective study blood samples were shipped either frozen or at room temperature. The immunoSEQ Assay, a bias-controlled multiplex PCR, was used to amplify TCRbeta CDR3 regions from genomic DNA. On the study's bioinformatics: Nucleated cell counts per sample were estimated from amplification of reference gene primers within the assay. To quantify the absolute abundance of each unique TCRbeta CDR3 rearrangement, sequence reads were collapsed and filtered. For each sample, productive Simpson clonality was calculated as the square root of Simpson's diversity index over productive rearrangements. This is the immuneACCESS table as TCRdb keeps it, with only in-frame sequences that have V and J called. A part of the clones is gone; compared with another copy, unresolved V genes explain less than half, and the rest is unexplained. From that table come the V and J calls and clone size; the DNA was used to work out D and trimming. Present in this sample are fewer than 200,000 clones, 70% to 90% of which were seen just once. The ten largest clones capture around 23% of the sample.

A note on this clone: Its antigen has not been determined. No per-base quality is available; no much larger clone lies one base away.

This receptor was identified in a woman aged 40 to 55 in a cohort exposed to, infected with or recovered from COVID-19 (not recorded which). Input material: PBMCs or T cells enriched from blood (not recorded which). The rearranged segments are TRBV7-9 and TRBJ2-5; 8 bases in between match TRBD2. The CDR3 reads CASSSGLARETQYF. The DNA sequence reads TGTGCCAGCAGCTCCGGACTAGCTAGGGAGACCCAGTACTTC.